This entry concerns a single TCR beta chain. Its antigen is unknown. This sample is part of a study of response to subunit inactivated influenza vaccine. Study observations and caveats: Seasonal influenza vaccination, on each occasion, was suggested by the authors to recruit few new T cells.

The CDR3 runs to 14 residues. V gave up 6 bases and J gave up 5 bases, with 15 bases separating them. TCRdb reprocessed the RT-PCR reads with MiXCR, giving one entry per CDR3 protein. Here the sample spans around 750,000 distinct CDR3 sequences, 21% being singletons. The specimen comprised PBMCs from blood, sampled 5 to 6 days after vaccination. The clonotype comes from a man aged 45 to 65 who received an inactivated influenza vaccine. The J gene is TRBJ2-3, the V gene TRBV12-3 or TRBV12-4, with a possible D match to TRBD2 (6 bases). The CDR3 loop is CASSWSGWGDTQYF. CDR3 bases: TGTGCCAGCAGCTGGAGCGGGTGGGGAGATACGCAGTATTTT.